These T cell receptor beta chains were read from a single sample in a study of blood T cell repertoires in COVID-19. Profiled with immunoSEQ multiplex PCR; TCRdb holds only in-frame clones, not every one. The sample yields under 300,000 clones, 70% to 80% seen once. Sequencing input: peripheral blood. These receptors were obtained from a woman older than 75 with acute or convalescent COVID-19. CDR3s include the opening cysteine and the closing phenylalanine or tryptophan. D genes are given only for firm matches. Size is omitted from some rows. Given values are once, few, many or a class for expanded clones.

>TRBV3-1/TRBV3-2|TRBJ1-1|many|-
CASSQGLRVRAEAFF
TGTGCCAGCAGCCAAGGGTTGAGGGTAAGGGCAGAAGCTTTCTTT
>TRBV4-1|TRBJ2-7|-|-
CASSQEPQGRTNSYEQYF
TGCGCCAGCAGCCAAGAGCCTCAGGGTCGGACTAACTCCTACGAGCAGTACTTC
>TRBV7-6|TRBJ1-3|-|-
CASSEHDSSGNTIYF
TGTGCCAGCAGCGAACATGACAGCTCTGGAAACACCATATATTTT
>TRBV21-1|TRBJ2-1|few|-
CASNILPNEQFF
TGTGCCAGCAATATCCTCCCCAATGAGCAGTTCTTC
>TRBV10-3|TRBJ2-5|-|TRBD2
CAISESGLAGPDRYF
TGTGCCATCAGTGAGTCTGGGCTAGCGGGACCAGACAGGTACTTC
>TRBV6-5|TRBJ2-1|-|-
CASSYYDRYNEQFF
TGTGCCAGCAGTTACTATGACAGGTACAATGAGCAGTTCTTC
>TRBV7-2|TRBJ2-3|-|-
CASSSGLYTDTQYF
TGTGCCAGCAGCTCGGGACTTTACACAGATACGCAGTATTTT
>TRBV12-3/TRBV12-4|TRBJ2-2|-|TRBD2
CASSTIAGRELFF
TGTGCCAGCAGCACCATAGCGGGACGGGAGCTGTTTTTT
>TRBV6-5|TRBJ2-7|-|TRBD1
CASSSLPGQGGEQYF
TGTGCCAGCAGTTCCCTACCGGGACAGGGGGGCGAGCAGTACTTC
>TRBV27|TRBJ1-4|-|TRBD1
CASSLLGGGEKLFF
TGTGCCAGCAGTTTATTAGGGGGCGGAGAAAAACTGTTTTTT
>TRBV4-2|TRBJ2-3|-|TRBD2
CASSQGGSGGHTDTQYF
TGTGCCAGCAGCCAAGGGGGGAGCGGGGGTCACACAGATACGCAGTATTTT
>TRBV9|TRBJ2-3|-|-
CASSVQFTDTQYF
TGTGCCAGCAGCGTCCAGTTCACAGATACGCAGTATTTT
>TRBV19|TRBJ1-5|-|TRBD1
CASSNRQGRGQPQHF
TGTGCCAGTAGTAATAGACAGGGCCGAGGTCAGCCCCAGCATTTT
>TRBV5-5|TRBJ1-5|-|TRBD1
CASSLGGQGGQPQHF
TGTGCCAGCAGCTTGGGGGGACAGGGCGGTCAGCCCCAGCATTTT
>TRBV7-2|TRBJ1-3|-|-
CASSLVGGFSGNTIYF
TGTGCCAGCAGCTTAGTTGGCGGTTTCTCTGGAAACACCATATATTTT
>TRBV12-3/TRBV12-4|TRBJ1-2|once|TRBD1
CASSSDRGISYTF
TGTGCCAGCAGTTCCGACAGGGGGATCAGTTACACCTTC
>TRBV18|TRBJ1-1|-|TRBD1
CASSLSGQLNTEAFF
TGTGCCAGCTCACTTTCGGGACAGCTGAACACTGAAGCTTTCTTT
>TRBV6-5|TRBJ1-1|-|TRBD1
CASSGGQGTEAFF
TGTGCCAGCAGCGGAGGACAGGGCACTGAAGCTTTCTTT
>TRBV10-2|TRBJ2-1|once|-
CASRRGQLTYNEQFF
TGCGCCAGCAGAAGAGGACAGTTGACCTACAATGAGCAGTTCTTC
>TRBV21-1|TRBJ2-2|few|-
CASSTRQGPNTGELFF
TGTGCCAGCAGCACCCGACAGGGACCGAACACCGGGGAGCTGTTTTTT
>TRBV6-6|TRBJ1-2|-|TRBD1
CASSKGQGGGYGYTF
TGTGCCAGCAGTAAGGGACAGGGAGGCGGCTATGGCTACACCTTC
>TRBV29-1|TRBJ1-3|-|-
CSVGGRTGNTIYF
TGCAGCGTTGGCGGGCGGACTGGAAACACCATATATTTT
>TRBV6-1|TRBJ1-2|-|-
CASSELGTTRSTF
TGTGCCAGCAGTGAACTAGGGACTACGCGCTCCACCTTC
>TRBV11-3|TRBJ2-2|few|-
CASSEDKYTGELFF
TGTGCCAGCAGCGAAGACAAGTACACCGGGGAGCTGTTTTTT
>TRBV5-1|TRBJ1-1|-|TRBD1
CASTLTGARGTEAFF
TGCGCCAGCACCTTGACAGGGGCCAGGGGCACTGAAGCTTTCTTT
>TRBV5-7|TRBJ2-1|few|TRBD1
CASPCPTGQGTPNEQFF
TGTGCCAGCCCCTGTCCAACGGGACAGGGAACCCCCAATGAGCAGTTCTTC
>TRBV6-5|TRBJ1-4|-|-
CASSYSEGRVEKLFF
TGTGCCAGCAGTTACTCGGAGGGTAGGGTTGAAAAACTGTTTTTT
>TRBV15|TRBJ1-4|-|-
CATSSRQALNEKLFF
TGTGCCACCAGCAGCCGACAGGCGCTTAATGAAAAACTGTTTTTT
>TRBV11-3|TRBJ2-3|-|TRBD2
CASSFGGSTDTQYF
TGTGCCAGCAGCTTCGGGGGGAGCACAGATACGCAGTATTTT
>TRBV13|TRBJ2-6|-|TRBD2
CASSLIGGRAGANVLTF
TGTGCCAGCAGCTTAATAGGCGGGAGGGCTGGGGCCAACGTCCTGACTTTC
>TRBV5-8|TRBJ2-4|once|-
CASSLGGLAKNIQYF
TGTGCCAGCAGCTTGGGGGGGCTAGCCAAAAACATTCAGTACTTC
>TRBV5-1|TRBJ1-2|-|TRBD1
CASSLGQTYGYTF
TGCGCCAGCAGCCTGGGACAGACCTATGGCTACACCTTC
>TRBV5-1|TRBJ2-3|once|TRBD2
CASSLGLAGGDTQYF
TGCGCCAGCAGCTTGGGTCTAGCGGGAGGAGATACGCAGTATTTT
>TRBV19|TRBJ1-6|-|-
CASSSEQHNSPLHF
TGTGCCAGTAGTTCGGAACAGCATAATTCACCCCTCCACTTT
>TRBV20-1|TRBJ2-3|-|TRBD2
CSASGWLAGVTDTQYF
TGCAGTGCTAGTGGTTGGCTAGCGGGGGTCACAGATACGCAGTATTTT
>TRBV6-5|TRBJ2-3|few|TRBD1
CASTDRGLTDTQYF
TGTGCCAGCACCGACAGGGGTTTAACAGATACGCAGTATTTT
>TRBV4-1|TRBJ2-4|-|-
CASSQGGQNIQYF
TGCGCCAGCAGCCAAGGGGGCCAAAACATTCAGTACTTC
>TRBV2|TRBJ1-6|few|TRBD1
CASSDRDRPNSPLHF
TGTGCCAGCAGTGACCGGGACAGGCCCAATTCACCCCTCCACTTT
>TRBV6-2/TRBV6-3|TRBJ2-7|-|TRBD1
CASSLGGTGGKEQYF
TGTGCCAGCAGTTTGGGGGGGACAGGGGGCAAAGAGCAGTACTTC
>TRBV10-2|TRBJ1-6|-|-
CASTHDRTFGSPLHF
TGCGCCAGCACCCACGACAGGACGTTTGGTTCACCCCTCCACTTT
>TRBV11-2|TRBJ1-5|-|TRBD1
CASSRDRDQPQHF
TGTGCCAGCAGCCGGGACAGGGATCAGCCCCAGCATTTT